This T cell receptor beta chain was identified in a study of cytomegalovirus exposure and HLA in healthy donors. Study findings and constraints: Researchers catalogued approximately 170 TCR beta chains as cytomegalovirus-associated. By HLA locus, TCR association rates varied in a later analysis, with DRB1 showing the most and HLA-C the fewest.

A remark on this clone: What it binds is not known.

CDR3 length: 14 amino acids. Germline lookup yields CDR1 SEHNR and CDR2 FQNEAQ (reference sequence). Trimming took off 2 bases at V and 3 bases at J, with 10 bases between the two ends. The primer mix had 60 Vbeta and 13 Jbeta primers. The data were produced by immunoSEQ multiplex PCR, yet TCRdb's version contains in-frame clones alone and is incomplete. The data hold 150,000 to 200,000 clones, with 84% observed a single time. This cohort consisted of healthy bone marrow donors. V is TRBV7-9 and J is TRBJ1-1, with D perhaps TRBD1 (6 bases). The TCR originated in a girl aged 2 to 9 in good health and CMV-seropositive. Sequencing was performed on PBMCs. The CDR3 sequence: CASSLLAGDTEAFF. DNA of the CDR3: TGTGCCAGCAGCTTATTGGCAGGGGACACTGAAGCTTTCTTT. Variable domain in full (rest from reference TRBV7-9 and TRBJ1-1): DTGVSQNPRHKITKRGQNVTFRCDPISEHNRLYWYRQTLGQGPEFLTYFQNEAQLEKSRLLSDRFSAERPKGSFSTLEIQRTEQGDSAMYLCASSLLAGDTEAFFGQGTRLTVV.